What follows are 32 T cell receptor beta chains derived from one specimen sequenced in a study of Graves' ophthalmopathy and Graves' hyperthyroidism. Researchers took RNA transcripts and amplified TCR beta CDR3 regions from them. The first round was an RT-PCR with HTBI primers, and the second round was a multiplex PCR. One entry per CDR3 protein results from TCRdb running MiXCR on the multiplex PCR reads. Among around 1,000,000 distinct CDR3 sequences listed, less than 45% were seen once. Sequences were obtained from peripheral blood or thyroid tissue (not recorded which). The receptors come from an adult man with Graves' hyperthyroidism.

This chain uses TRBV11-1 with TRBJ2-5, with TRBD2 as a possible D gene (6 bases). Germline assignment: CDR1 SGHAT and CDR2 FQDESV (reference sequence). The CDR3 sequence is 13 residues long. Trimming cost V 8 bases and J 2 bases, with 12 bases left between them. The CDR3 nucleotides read TGTGCCAGCGTTGAACTAGCACAAGAGACCCAGTACTTC. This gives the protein CASVELAQETQYF.

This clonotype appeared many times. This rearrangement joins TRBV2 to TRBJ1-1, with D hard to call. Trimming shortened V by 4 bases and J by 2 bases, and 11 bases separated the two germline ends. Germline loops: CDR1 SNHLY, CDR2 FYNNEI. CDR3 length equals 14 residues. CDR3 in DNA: TGTGCCAGCAGTGTCGGGAACAGAAACACTGAAGCTTTCTTT. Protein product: CASSVGNRNTEAFF.

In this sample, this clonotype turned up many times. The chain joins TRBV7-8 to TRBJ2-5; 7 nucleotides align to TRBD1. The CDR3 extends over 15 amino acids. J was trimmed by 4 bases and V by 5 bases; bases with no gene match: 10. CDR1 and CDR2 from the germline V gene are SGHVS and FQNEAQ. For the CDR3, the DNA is TGTGCCAGCAGCGCGCCGGGACAGAAGTCAGAGACCCAGTACTTC. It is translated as CASSAPGQKSETQYF. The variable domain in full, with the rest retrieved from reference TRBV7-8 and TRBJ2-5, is GAGVSQSPRYKVAKRGQDVALRCDPISGHVSLFWYQQALGQGPEFLTYFQNEAQLDKSGLPSDRFFAERPEGSVSTLKIQRTQQEDSAVYLCASSAPGQKSETQYFGPGTRLLVL.

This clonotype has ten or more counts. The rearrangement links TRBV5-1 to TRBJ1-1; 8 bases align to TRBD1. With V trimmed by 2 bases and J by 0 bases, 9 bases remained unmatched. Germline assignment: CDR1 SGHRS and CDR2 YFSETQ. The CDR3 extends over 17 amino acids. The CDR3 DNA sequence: TGCGCCAGCAGCTTTACCGGGACAGGACGAATGAACACTGAAGCTTTCTTT. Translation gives CASSFTGTGRMNTEAFF.

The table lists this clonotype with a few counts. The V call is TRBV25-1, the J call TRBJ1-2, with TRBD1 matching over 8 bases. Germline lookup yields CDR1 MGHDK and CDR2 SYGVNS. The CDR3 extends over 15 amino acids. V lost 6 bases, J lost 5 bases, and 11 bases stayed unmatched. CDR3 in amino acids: CASRYPRGQAYGYTF. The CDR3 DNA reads TGTGCCAGCAGATACCCGAGGGGACAGGCGTATGGCTACACCTTC.

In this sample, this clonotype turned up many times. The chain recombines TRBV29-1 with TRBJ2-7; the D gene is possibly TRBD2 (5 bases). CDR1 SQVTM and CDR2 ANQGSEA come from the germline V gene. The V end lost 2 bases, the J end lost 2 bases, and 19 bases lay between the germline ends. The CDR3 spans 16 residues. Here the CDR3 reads CSVESLDGPGTYEQYF. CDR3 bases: TGCAGCGTTGAATCCCTAGATGGGCCGGGGACCTACGAGCAGTACTTC.

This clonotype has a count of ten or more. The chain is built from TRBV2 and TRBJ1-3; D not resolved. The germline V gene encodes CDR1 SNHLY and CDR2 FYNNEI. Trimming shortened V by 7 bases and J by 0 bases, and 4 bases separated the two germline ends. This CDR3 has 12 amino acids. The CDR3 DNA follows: TGTGCCAGCACCTCCTCTGGAAACACCATATATTTT. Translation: CASTSSGNTIYF.

DNA for the CDR3: TGTGCCAGCAGTCCCCCGACCGGGACAGGGTTTGACGGCTACACCTTC. Translation gives CASSPPTGTGFDGYTF. V is TRBV28 and J is TRBJ1-2, with 9 bases matching TRBD1. Germline CDR1 reads MDHEN; CDR2 reads SYDVKM. The CDR3 is made up of 16 amino acids. V was pared by 5 bases and J by 8 bases, with 15 bases of the junction left unmatched.

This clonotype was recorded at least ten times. As DNA, the CDR3 is TGTGCCAGCAGGAAAACGACTAGCGGGAGCCAAGAGACCCAGTACTTC. Residues: CASRKTTSGSQETQYF. V usage is TRBV6-6 and J usage is TRBJ2-5; 12 bases align to TRBD2. The CDR3 is made up of 16 amino acids. V dropped 6 bases and J dropped 1; count of bases not matched to a gene: 6. Germline V gene sequence: CDR1 MNHNY, CDR2 SVGAGI (reference sequence).

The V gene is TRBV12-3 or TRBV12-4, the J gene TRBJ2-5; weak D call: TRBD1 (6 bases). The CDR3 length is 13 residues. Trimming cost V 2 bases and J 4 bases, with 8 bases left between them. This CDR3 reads CASSLPRGETQYF. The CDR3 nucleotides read TGTGCCAGCAGTTTACCCAGGGGAGAGACCCAGTACTTC.

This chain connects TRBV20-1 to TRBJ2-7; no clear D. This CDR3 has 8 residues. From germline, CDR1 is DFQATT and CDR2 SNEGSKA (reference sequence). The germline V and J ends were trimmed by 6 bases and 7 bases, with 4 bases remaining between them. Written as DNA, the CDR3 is TGCAGTGCAGAAGAGCAGTACTTC. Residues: CSAEEQYF.

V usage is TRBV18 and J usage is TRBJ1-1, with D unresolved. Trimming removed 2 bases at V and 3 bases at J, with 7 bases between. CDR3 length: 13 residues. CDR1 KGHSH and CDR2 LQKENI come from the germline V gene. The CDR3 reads CASSPMGDTEAFF. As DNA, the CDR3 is TGTGCCAGCTCACCAATGGGAGACACTGAAGCTTTCTTT. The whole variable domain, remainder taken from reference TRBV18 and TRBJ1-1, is NAGVMQNPRHLVRRRGQEARLRCSPMKGHSHVYWYRQLPEEGLKFMVYLQKENIIDESGMPKERFSAEFPKEGPSILRIQQVVRGDSAAYFCASSPMGDTEAFFGQGTRLTVV.

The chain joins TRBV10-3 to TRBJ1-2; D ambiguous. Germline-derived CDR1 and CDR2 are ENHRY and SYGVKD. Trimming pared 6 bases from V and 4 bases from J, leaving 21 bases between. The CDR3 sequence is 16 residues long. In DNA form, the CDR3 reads TGTGCCATCAGCCAACCCGGTTCTGAAGCTTTCTATGGCTACACCTTC. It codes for CAISQPGSEAFYGYTF.

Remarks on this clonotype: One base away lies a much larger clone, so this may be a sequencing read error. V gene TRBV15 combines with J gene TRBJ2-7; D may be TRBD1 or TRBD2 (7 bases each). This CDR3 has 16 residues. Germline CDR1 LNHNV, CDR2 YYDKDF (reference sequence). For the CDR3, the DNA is TGTGCCACCAGCAGAAAGGGAGGGACAGAGTCCTACAAGCAGTACTTC. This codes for CATSRKGGTESYKQYF.

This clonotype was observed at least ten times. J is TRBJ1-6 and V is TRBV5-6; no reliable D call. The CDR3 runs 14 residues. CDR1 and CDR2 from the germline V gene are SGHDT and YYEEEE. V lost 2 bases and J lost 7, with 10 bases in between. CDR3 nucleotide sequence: TGTGCCAGCAGCTTAGGGCCGAGCAATTCACCCCTCCACTTT. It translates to CASSLGPSNSPLHF.

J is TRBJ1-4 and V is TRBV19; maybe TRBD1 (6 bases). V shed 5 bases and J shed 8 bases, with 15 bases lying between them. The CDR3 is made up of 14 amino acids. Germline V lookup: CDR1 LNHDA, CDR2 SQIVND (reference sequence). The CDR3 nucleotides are TGTGCCAGTAGTGCCATCCACAGGGAGGAAAAACTGTTTTTT. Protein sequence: CASSAIHREEKLFF.

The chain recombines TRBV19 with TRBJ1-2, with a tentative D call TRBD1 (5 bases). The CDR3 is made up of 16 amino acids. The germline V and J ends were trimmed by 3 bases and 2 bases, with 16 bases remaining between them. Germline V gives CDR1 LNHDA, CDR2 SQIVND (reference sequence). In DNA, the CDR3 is TGTGCCAGTAGTATCATCGACAGTCTTTTAAACTATGGCTACACCTTC. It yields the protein CASSIIDSLLNYGYTF.

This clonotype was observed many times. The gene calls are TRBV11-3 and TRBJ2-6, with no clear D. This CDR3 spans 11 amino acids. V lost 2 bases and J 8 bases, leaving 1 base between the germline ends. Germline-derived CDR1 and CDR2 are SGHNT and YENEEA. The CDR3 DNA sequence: TGTGCCAGCAGCTTATCCAACGTCCTGACTTTC. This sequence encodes CASSLSNVLTF.

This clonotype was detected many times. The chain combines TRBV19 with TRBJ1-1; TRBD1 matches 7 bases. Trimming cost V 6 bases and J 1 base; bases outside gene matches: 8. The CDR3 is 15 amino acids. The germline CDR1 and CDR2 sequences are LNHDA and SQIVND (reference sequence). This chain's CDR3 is CASSLRQGGNTEAFF. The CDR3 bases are TGTGCCAGTAGCCTCCGACAGGGCGGGAACACTGAAGCTTTCTTT.

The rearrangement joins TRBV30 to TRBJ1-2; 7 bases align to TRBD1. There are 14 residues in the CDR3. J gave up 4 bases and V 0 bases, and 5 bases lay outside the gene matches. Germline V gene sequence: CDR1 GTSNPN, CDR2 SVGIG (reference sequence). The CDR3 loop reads CAWSVRQGLYGYTF. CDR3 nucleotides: TGTGCCTGGAGTGTAAGACAGGGCCTCTATGGCTACACCTTC.

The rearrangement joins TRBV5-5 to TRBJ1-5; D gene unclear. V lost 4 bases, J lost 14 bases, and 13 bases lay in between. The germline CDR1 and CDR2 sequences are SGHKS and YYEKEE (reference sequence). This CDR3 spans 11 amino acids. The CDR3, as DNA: TGTGCCAGCAGCGCCCGCTCACCCGAGCATTTT. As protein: CASSARSPEHF.

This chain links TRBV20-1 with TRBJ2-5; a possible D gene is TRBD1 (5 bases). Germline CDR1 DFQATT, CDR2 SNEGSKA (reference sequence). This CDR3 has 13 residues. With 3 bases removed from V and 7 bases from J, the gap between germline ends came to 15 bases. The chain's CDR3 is CSASPPGWGTQYF. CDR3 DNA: TGCAGTGCTAGTCCTCCAGGGTGGGGGACCCAGTACTTC.

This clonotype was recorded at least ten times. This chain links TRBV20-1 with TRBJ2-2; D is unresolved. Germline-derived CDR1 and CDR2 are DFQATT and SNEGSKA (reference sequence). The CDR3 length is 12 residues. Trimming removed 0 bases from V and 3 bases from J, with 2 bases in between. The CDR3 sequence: CSAREDTGELFF. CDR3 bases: TGCAGTGCTAGAGAAGACACCGGGGAGCTGTTTTTT.

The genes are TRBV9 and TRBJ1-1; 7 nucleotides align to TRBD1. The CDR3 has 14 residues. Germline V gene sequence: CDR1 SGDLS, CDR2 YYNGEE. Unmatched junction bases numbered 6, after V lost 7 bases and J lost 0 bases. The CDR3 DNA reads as TGTGCCAGCGGCCCTCAGGGGGTGAACACTGAAGCTTTCTTT. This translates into CASGPQGVNTEAFF.

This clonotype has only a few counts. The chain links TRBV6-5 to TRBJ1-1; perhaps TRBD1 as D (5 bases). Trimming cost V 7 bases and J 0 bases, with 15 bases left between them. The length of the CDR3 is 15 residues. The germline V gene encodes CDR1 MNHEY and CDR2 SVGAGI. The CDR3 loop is CASTRGRGLNTEAFF. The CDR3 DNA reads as TGTGCCAGCACAAGAGGCCGGGGCCTGAACACTGAAGCTTTCTTT.

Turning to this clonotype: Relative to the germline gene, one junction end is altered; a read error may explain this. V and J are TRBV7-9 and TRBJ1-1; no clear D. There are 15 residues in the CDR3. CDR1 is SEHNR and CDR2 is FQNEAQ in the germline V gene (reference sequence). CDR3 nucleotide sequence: TGTGTCAGCAGCCAAGTAGGCCAGAGGAACACTGAAGCTTTCTTT. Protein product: CVSSQVGQRNTEAFF.

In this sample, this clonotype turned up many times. The CDR3 nucleotides read TGCAGCGTACAGGGAGGCAATCAGCCCCAGCATTTT. This encodes CSVQGGNQPQHF. The chain combines TRBV29-1 with TRBJ1-5; TRBD1 is a possible D gene (6 bases). Germline V gene lookup returns CDR1 SQVTM and CDR2 ANQGSEA. V was trimmed by 6 bases and J by 2 bases, leaving 8 bases between them. This CDR3 contains 12 residues.

This chain's CDR3 is CASSLRPGTGDQPQHF. CDR3 DNA sequence: TGTGCCAGCAGCTTAAGACCCGGGACAGGGGATCAGCCCCAGCATTTT. This sequence joins TRBV7-2 and TRBJ1-5, with 10 bases identical to TRBD1. This CDR3 contains 16 residues. Germline lookup yields CDR1 SGHTA and CDR2 FQGNSA. The V gene end was trimmed by 2 bases and the J gene end by 5 bases; junction bases not matched to a gene: 6. Complete variable domain (other parts from reference TRBV7-2 and TRBJ1-5): GAGVSQSPSNKVTEKGKDVELRCDPISGHTALYWYRQSLGQGLEFLIYFQGNSAPDKSGLPSDRFSAERTGGSVSTLTIQRTQQEDSAVYLCASSLRPGTGDQPQHFGDGTRLSIL.

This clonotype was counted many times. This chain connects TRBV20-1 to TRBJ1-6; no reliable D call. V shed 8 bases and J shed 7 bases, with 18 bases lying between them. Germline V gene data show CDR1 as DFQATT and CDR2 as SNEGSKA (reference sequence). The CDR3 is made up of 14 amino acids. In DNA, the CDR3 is TGCAGTTACCCCCAGAACTCCAGAAATTCACCCCTCCACTTT. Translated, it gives CSYPQNSRNSPLHF.

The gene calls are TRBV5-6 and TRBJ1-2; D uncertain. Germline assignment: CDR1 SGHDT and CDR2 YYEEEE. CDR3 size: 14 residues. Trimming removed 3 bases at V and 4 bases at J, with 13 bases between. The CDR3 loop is CASSWAEVGYGYTF. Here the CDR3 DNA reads TGTGCCAGCAGCTGGGCGGAGGTAGGCTATGGCTACACCTTC.

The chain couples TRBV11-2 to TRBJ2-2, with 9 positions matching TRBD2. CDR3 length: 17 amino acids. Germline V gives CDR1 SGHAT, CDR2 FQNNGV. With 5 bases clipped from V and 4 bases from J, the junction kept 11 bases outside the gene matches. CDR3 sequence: CASSVPGAGGGTGELFF. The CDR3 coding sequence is TGTGCCAGCAGCGTCCCCGGGGCGGGAGGGGGCACCGGGGAGCTGTTTTTT. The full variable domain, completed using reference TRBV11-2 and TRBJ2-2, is EAGVAQSPRYKIIEKRQSVAFWCNPISGHATLYWYQQILGQGPKLLIQFQNNGVVDDSQLPKDRFSAERLKGVDSTLKIQPAKLEDSAVYLCASSVPGAGGGTGELFFGEGSRLTVL.

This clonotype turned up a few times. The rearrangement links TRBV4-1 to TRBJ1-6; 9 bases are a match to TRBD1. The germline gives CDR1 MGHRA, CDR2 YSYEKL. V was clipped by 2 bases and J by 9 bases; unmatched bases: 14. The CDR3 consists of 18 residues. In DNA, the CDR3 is TGCGCCAGCAGCCAACGTACGACACAGGGGGCGACGGGTTCACCCCTCCACTTT. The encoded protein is CASSQRTTQGATGSPLHF.